Described below is a single T cell receptor (beta chain) sequence and its context. The antigen is undetermined. The source of the sample is a study of T cell responses to AZD1222 COVID-19 vaccine. Regarding the study as a whole: Distributed over spike, vaccine-associated CD4 TCRs predominated at 160-218 and 743-854. The repertoires were collected only after the peak T cell response.

This CDR3 has 15 residues. CDR1 is SGDLS and CDR2 is YYNGEE in the germline V gene. V shed 5 bases and J shed 1 base, with 13 bases lying between them. Here immunoSEQ multiplex PCR was the method, and the copy in TCRdb shows in-frame clones only, minus some. The repertoire holds around 99,000 clones, with around 92% as singletons. The TCR was taken from an adult in good health. Here the sequenced sample was peripheral blood, taken on day 0 of AZD1222 vaccination. J is TRBJ1-5 and V is TRBV9, with a weak D call TRBD1 (5 bases). For the CDR3, the DNA is TGTGCCAGCAGTCTTACCGGGGGGAGCAATCAGCCCCAGCATTTT. This codes for CASSLTGGSNQPQHF.